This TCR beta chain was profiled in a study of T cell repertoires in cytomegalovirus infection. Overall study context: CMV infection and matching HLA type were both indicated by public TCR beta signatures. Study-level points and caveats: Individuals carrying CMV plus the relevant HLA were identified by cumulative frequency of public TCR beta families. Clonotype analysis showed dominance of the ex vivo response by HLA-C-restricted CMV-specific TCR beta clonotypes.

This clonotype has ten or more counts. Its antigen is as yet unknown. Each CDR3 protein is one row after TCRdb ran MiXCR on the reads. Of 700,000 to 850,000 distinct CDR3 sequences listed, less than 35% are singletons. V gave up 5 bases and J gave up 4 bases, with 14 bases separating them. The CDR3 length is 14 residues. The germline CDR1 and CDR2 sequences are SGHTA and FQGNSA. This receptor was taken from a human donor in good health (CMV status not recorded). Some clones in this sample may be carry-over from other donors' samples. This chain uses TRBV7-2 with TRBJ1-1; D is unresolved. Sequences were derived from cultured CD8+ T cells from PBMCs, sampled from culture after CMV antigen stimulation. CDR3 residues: CASSLVQASTEAFF. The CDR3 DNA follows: TGTGCCAGCAGCCTGGTCCAGGCCTCCACTGAAGCTTTCTTT.